These 24 T cell receptor beta chains were all obtained from the same sample, sequenced in a study of shared clonotypes between healthy human individuals. TCRdb keeps only in-frame clones here, not all; method: immunoSEQ multiplex PCR. This table has around 2,000,000 clones, roughly 94% appearing once. The naive CD8 fraction comprised CD45RO-negative cells positively selected for CCR7 and excluded terminally differentiated effector memory CD45RA+ cells. The sequenced sample was naive CD8+ T cells sorted from blood. The source is a man in his late teens or twenties in good health.

A word on this clone: The same CDR3 is also encoded by other DNA sequences in this sample. The chain has TRBV6-5 and TRBJ2-1; 9 bases map to TRBD2. From germline, CDR1 is MNHEY and CDR2 SVGAGI. This CDR3 contains 15 residues. Germline trimming cut 0 bases from V and 5 bases from J; bases unmatched to any gene: 2. CDR3 amino acids: CASSYSSGGNNEQFF. The CDR3 DNA reads as TGTGCCAGCAGTTACTCTAGCGGGGGCAACAATGAGCAGTTCTTC.

V gene TRBV7-2 combines with J gene TRBJ2-7; 9 nucleotides line up with TRBD2. The CDR3 has 16 residues. Germline loops: CDR1 SGHTA, CDR2 FQGNSA. V was pared by 1 base and J by 5 bases, with 9 bases of the junction left unmatched. The CDR3 DNA follows: TGTGCCAGCAGCTTAGAGTTGGAGGGACTAGCTAACGAGCAGTACTTC. Protein: CASSLELEGLANEQYF.

The chain combines TRBV4-1 with TRBJ2-1; D not certain. Germline V CDR1 and CDR2: MGHRA, YSYEKL. The CDR3 runs 13 residues. V was cut by 0 bases and J by 11 bases, with 11 bases left in between. DNA of the CDR3: TGCGCCAGCAGCCAAGATGAAGAAGCTAAGCAGTTCTTC. Translated: CASSQDEEAKQFF.

The chain has TRBV4-2 and TRBJ1-2, with no clear D. V was pared by 0 bases and J by 5 bases, with 13 bases between. The CDR3 consists of 15 residues. CDR1 is LGHNA and CDR2 is YNFKEQ in the germline V gene. CDR3 loop: CASSQDSAAPYGYTF. The CDR3 coding sequence is TGTGCCAGCAGCCAAGATTCGGCAGCTCCTTATGGCTACACCTTC.

The J gene is TRBJ2-7, the V gene TRBV4-1; 10 bases line up with TRBD1. Trimming cost V 1 base and J 3 bases; bases outside gene matches: 3. CDR1 is MGHRA, CDR2 YSYEKL, per germline. The CDR3 length is 15 residues. The CDR3 region is CASSQVGDRGYEQYF. CDR3 nucleotides: TGCGCCAGCAGCCAAGTCGGGGACAGGGGCTACGAGCAGTACTTC.

The rearrangement links TRBV30 to TRBJ2-5, with D perhaps being TRBD1 or TRBD2 (5 bases each). V was shortened by 0 bases and J by 3 bases, with 17 bases between the two germline ends. Germline V gene lookup returns CDR1 GTSNPN and CDR2 SVGIG (reference sequence). This CDR3 has 16 amino acids. The CDR3 sequence: CAWSVDGTLLKETQYF. The CDR3 coding sequence is TGTGCCTGGAGTGTAGACGGGACCCTGCTTAAAGAGACCCAGTACTTC.

This rearrangement joins TRBV7-9 to TRBJ1-1; no clear D. The CDR3 covers 14 residues. V dropped 5 bases and J dropped 4 bases, with 14 bases sitting between them. Germline values: CDR1 SEHNR, CDR2 FQNEAQ (reference sequence). The DNA for the CDR3 is TGTGCCAGCAGCGCCAGGACCGTGGGCACTGAAGCTTTCTTT. This encodes CASSARTVGTEAFF.

This chain links TRBV4-1 with TRBJ2-3, with 14 bases that match TRBD2. Trimming cost V 4 bases and J 6 bases; bases outside gene matches: 6. Germline V CDR1 and CDR2: MGHRA, YSYEKL. This CDR3 has 16 residues. The chain's CDR3 is CASSLGLAGARDTQYF. CDR3 coding DNA: TGCGCCAGCAGCCTGGGACTAGCGGGGGCCCGTGATACGCAGTATTTT.

A single count supports this clone. The sample contains more than one DNA sequence encoding this CDR3. The chain couples TRBV28 to TRBJ1-5; D is ambiguous. CDR3 size: 11 residues. The germline V gene encodes CDR1 MDHEN and CDR2 SYDVKM. Trimming stripped 2 bases from V and 7 bases from J, with 3 bases between. CDR3 residues: CASSLAQPQHF. The CDR3 DNA reads as TGTGCCAGCAGTTTAGCCCAGCCCCAGCATTTT.

The V and J genes are TRBV6-6 and TRBJ2-3; 9 positions match TRBD1. The CDR3 extends over 16 amino acids. Germline CDR1 and CDR2: MNHNY and SVGAGI (reference sequence). J lost 5 bases, V lost 4 bases, and 10 bases had no gene match. The CDR3 bases are TGTGCCAGCAGTTCCCCTCCCGGGACAGGGCAAGATACGCAGTATTTT. It yields the protein CASSSPPGTGQDTQYF.

The V and J genes are TRBV10-1 and TRBJ2-7, with 8 bases aligning to TRBD1. Germline-derived CDR1 and CDR2 are WNHNN and SYGVQD (reference sequence). Trimming took 7 bases from V and 2 from J; bases not matched to a gene: 10. This CDR3 is built from 15 residues. The CDR3 spells CASIETGAGPYEQYF. For the CDR3, the DNA is TGCGCCAGCATCGAGACAGGGGCCGGACCCTACGAGCAGTACTTC.

The V gene is TRBV11-2, the J gene TRBJ2-7, with 8 positions matching TRBD1. The CDR3 has 14 residues. Per the germline V gene, CDR1 is SGHAT and CDR2 is FQNNGV. V lost 5 bases and J lost 4; bases outside the gene matches: 7. CDR3 nucleotides: TGTGCCAGCAGCAAAGGACAGGGCCTGTACGAGCAGTACTTC. Its protein is CASSKGQGLYEQYF. Variable domain in full (rest from reference TRBV11-2 and TRBJ2-7): EAGVAQSPRYKIIEKRQSVAFWCNPISGHATLYWYQQILGQGPKLLIQFQNNGVVDDSQLPKDRFSAERLKGVDSTLKIQPAKLEDSAVYLCASSKGQGLYEQYFGPGTRLTVT.

The chain recombines TRBV27 with TRBJ1-4; maybe TRBD1 (6 bases). Germline V gives CDR1 MNHEY, CDR2 SMNVEV (reference sequence). Between the trimmed V and J ends, which lost 6 bases and 8 bases, there was a span of 13 bases. The CDR3 loop spans 13 amino acids. The CDR3 nucleotides read TGTGCCAGCAGGAGGGGGGATACCGAAAAACTGTTTTTT. This translates into CASRRGDTEKLFF. The whole variable domain, remainder taken from reference TRBV27 and TRBJ1-4, is EAQVTQNPRYLITVTGKKLTVTCSQNMNHEYMSWYRQDPGLGLRQIYYSMNVEVTDKGDVPEGYKVSRKEKRNFPLILESPSPNQTSLYFCASRRGDTEKLFFGSGTQLSVL.

This chain joins TRBV30 and TRBJ1-5; D is ambiguous. The CDR3 contains 14 residues. Trimming cost V 0 bases and J 7 bases, with 13 bases left between them. Germline assignment: CDR1 GTSNPN and CDR2 SVGIG (reference sequence). The CDR3 DNA follows: TGTGCCTGGAGTGTACCGTTGGGGTGGCAGCCCCAGCATTTT. Its translation is CAWSVPLGWQPQHF.

This clone was detected once. This chain links TRBV15 with TRBJ2-1; TRBD2 agrees at 9 bases. The length of the CDR3 is 18 residues. Germline trimming cut 3 bases from V and 2 bases from J; bases unmatched to any gene: 11. Germline V gene sequence: CDR1 LNHNV, CDR2 YYDKDF (reference sequence). For the CDR3, the DNA is TGTGCCACCAGCAGCAACAGAATTAGCGGGAGCCCCTACAATGAGCAGTTCTTC. It specifies CATSSNRISGSPYNEQFF.

The chain combines TRBV7-9 with TRBJ2-7; 8 bases match TRBD1. The CDR3 length is 14 residues. The germline gives CDR1 SEHNR, CDR2 FQNEAQ (reference sequence). V lost 4 bases, J lost 6 bases, and 8 bases stayed unmatched. CDR3 DNA: TGTGCCAGCAGCTCCGAGACAGGGGAACTCGAGCAGTACTTC. It yields the protein CASSSETGELEQYF.

The V call is TRBV12-5, the J call TRBJ2-7; D perhaps matches TRBD1 (5 bases). CDR3 length equals 15 residues. The V gene's germline CDR1 is LGHNT and CDR2 FRNRAP. Trimming took 0 bases from V and 6 from J, leaving 15 bases between them. The chain's CDR3 is CASGLVLRGLGEQYF. The CDR3 nucleotides are TGTGCTAGTGGTTTGGTACTTAGGGGTTTGGGCGAGCAGTACTTC.

J is TRBJ2-2 and V is TRBV10-3, with 10 bases identical to TRBD2. Germline V gene data show CDR1 as ENHRY and CDR2 as SYGVKD. The CDR3 length is 14 residues. V lost 8 bases, J lost 4 bases, and 4 bases stayed unmatched. The CDR3 loop reads CAIGAGGATGELFF. Here the CDR3 DNA reads TGTGCCATCGGAGCGGGAGGGGCCACCGGGGAGCTGTTTTTT.

The gene calls are TRBV2 and TRBJ2-3; 7 bases agree with TRBD2. This CDR3 contains 16 residues. Germline trimming cut 2 bases from V and 3 bases from J; bases unmatched to any gene: 8. CDR1 is SNHLY, CDR2 FYNNEI, per germline. CDR3 amino acids: CASSEYRTSQTDTQYF. The CDR3 nucleotides read TGTGCCAGCAGTGAATACCGGACTAGTCAGACAGATACGCAGTATTTT.

V and J are TRBV5-6 and TRBJ2-7; 9 bases are a match to TRBD2. Germline-derived CDR1 and CDR2 are SGHDT and YYEEEE. J was trimmed by 2 bases and V by 5 bases; bases with no gene match: 2. The CDR3 covers 13 residues. CDR3 sequence (DNA): TGTGCCAGCAGGCCTAGCGGGACCTACGAGCAGTACTTC. Its protein product is CASRPSGTYEQYF.

For this clone: The junction departs from germline at one end; a sequencing error may be responsible. The chain links TRBV29-1 to TRBJ2-7; D is ambiguous. This CDR3 comprises 12 residues. CDR1 SQVTM and CDR2 ANQGSEA come from the germline V gene. The CDR3 coding sequence is TGCAGCGTTGAAGATCAACGGCTGGACGAGCACTTC. Encoded protein: CSVEDQRLDEHF.

This chain uses TRBV6-5 with TRBJ1-1; TRBD1 matches 7 bases. The V segment lost 3 bases and the J segment 6 bases; nucleotides outside the gene matches: 7. Germline lookup yields CDR1 MNHEY and CDR2 SVGAGI. CDR3 size: 14 residues. The CDR3 loop reads CASSYWQGEAEAFF. CDR3 nucleotide sequence: TGTGCCAGCAGTTATTGGCAGGGGGAAGCTGAAGCTTTCTTT.

Worth noting for this clone: The same CDR3 can be traced to other DNA sequences in this sample. The rearrangement links TRBV10-2 to TRBJ2-7; D is unclear. Trimming cost V 2 bases and J 3 bases, with 5 bases left between them. The CDR3 consists of 12 residues. The germline CDR1 and CDR2 sequences are WSHSY and SAAADI. The CDR3 loop reads CASSEAGYEQYF. CDR3 DNA sequence: TGCGCCAGCAGTGAGGCTGGCTACGAGCAGTACTTC.

The rearrangement uses TRBV6-5 and TRBJ2-7; D remains ambiguous. The V gene lost 6 bases and the J gene lost 6 bases, with 9 bases spanning the gap. The CDR3 contains 11 residues. Per germline, CDR1 MNHEY and CDR2 SVGAGI. Here the CDR3 reads CASRGEFEQYF. CDR3 sequence (DNA): TGTGCCAGCAGAGGAGAATTCGAGCAGTACTTC.